This TCR beta chain was obtained from a study of sequential checkpoint blockade in melanoma (dated by TCRdb to between 2019 and 2020). For context, the study as a whole: Using 1:1 randomization, the trial assigned patients either to first-line nivolumab followed by ipilimumab (arm A) or to ipilimumab followed by nivolumab (arm B). Maintenance nivolumab came after each of the two trial sequences. The investigation overall reported the following: Larger, independent patient cohorts are needed to validate the response-prediction model that combines TCR metrics and mutation burden.

This clone came up a few times. Its antigen is not yet known. No much larger clone exists at a distance of one base, and base qualities are not known. Other DNA sequences from this sample encode an identical CDR3 as well. The sample's treatment or condition label is to be understood as: randomized to nivolumab then ipilimumab (arm A) or the reverse (arm B). No trial patient had received prior DNA-damaging chemotherapy. On a FACS Aria II flow cytometer, live CD3+CD8+ cells that were negative for CD19 and CD56 were sorted from thawed PBMCs. The samples were obtained from melanoma patients enrolled in CheckMate 064, an open-label, randomized phase II trial testing sequential checkpoint blockade. Peripheral blood mononuclear cells were collected by leukapheresis, purified with Ficoll-Paque, and frozen in human serum with roughly 10% DMSO. Immediately after sorting, the purity of sorted blood CD3+CD8+ cells was verified to be >95%, after which DNA was extracted.

V is pared back by 2 bases and J by 5 bases, with 9 bases lying between the germline termini. The cysteine opens and the phenylalanine closes a CDR3 of 13 amino acids. Of all the DNA, just the CDR3 is kept, 39 bases in frame from base 1. From a lookup of the germline V gene, CDR1 and CDR2 are WSHSY and SAAADI. The immunoSEQ Assay was used to immunosequence TCRbeta CDR3 regions from genomic DNA. Prior to high-throughput sequencing, genomic DNA was amplified by bias-controlled multiplex PCR. The study's processing was this. To quantify the absolute abundance of each unique TCRbeta CDR3 region, the sequences were collapsed and filtered. Clonality was defined as 1 minus Pielou's evenness and was calculated using productive rearrangements only. A previously published method was used to identify clones whose frequencies were significantly greater in on-treatment samples than in baseline samples. The table comes from immuneACCESS by way of TCRdb, which keeps in-frame sequences with V and J called. Part of the clones is missing from these tables; in studies checked, under half for an unresolved V gene and the rest for unknown reasons. The V and J calls and the clone size are those of that table, but D and trimming were determined from the DNA. This sample comprises fewer than 45,000 clones, around 86% of them detected only once. The ten largest clones represent roughly 12% of the sample.

The sequence joins TRBV10-2 to TRBJ1-1; tentative D gene TRBD1, with 6 bases matching. Sequences were derived from CD8+ T cells sorted from blood (inferred from file names), sampled from a patient given nivolumab and ipilimumab in sequence. This clonotype originated in a human donor with melanoma. The DNA is as follows: TGCGCCAGCAGTGAGGAGGGGGAGACTGAAGCTTTCTTT. Its translation reads: CASSEEGETEAFF.